The sequence of this TCR beta chain was determined in a study of blood T cell repertoires in COVID-19. Original analysis: Reference gene primer amplification in the assay estimated nucleated cell counts. Clones were sequenced by immunoSEQ multiplex PCR, and TCRdb holds only the in-frame ones, with some missing. That table is the source of V, J and clone size, and D and trimming were worked out from the DNA. Of over 350,000 clones in the sample, roughly 89% were seen once. This TCR came from a woman in her twenties or thirties with active or convalescent COVID-19. Source material: peripheral blood.

The chain's CDR3 is CASSPRGLLYEQYF. The CDR3 nucleotides read TGTGCCAGCAGCCCAAGGGGGCTCCTCTACGAGCAGTACTTC. This chain joins TRBV27 and TRBJ2-7, with TRBD1 identical over 7 bases. The CDR3 covers 14 residues. V shed 6 bases, J shed 3 bases, and the junction held 8 bases outside the gene matches. Per the germline V gene, CDR1 is MNHEY and CDR2 is SMNVEV (reference sequence).